The source of this TCR beta chain is a study of CD8 T cells in Susac syndrome. This CDR3 is 14 amino acids long. The germline V gene encodes CDR1 WSHSY and CDR2 SAAADI. J lost 9 bases, V lost 7 bases, and 6 bases had no gene match. RNA in amounts of about 0.5 to 1 ug was reverse transcribed with random hexamers. Amplification of TCR beta CDR3 by immunoSEQ multiplex PCR spanned 54 Vbeta and 13 Jbeta. TCRdb re-called the immunoSEQ multiplex PCR reads through MiXCR, storing one row per CDR3 protein. The sample gives 80,000 or so distinct CDR3 sequences, 90% to 95% of which show up once; around 0.57% is in the top ten.

This receptor was obtained from a human donor with Susac syndrome. The chain links TRBV10-2 to TRBJ1-6; 10 nucleotides align to TRBD1. Sequences were obtained from CD4+ T cells from PBMCs. CDR3 sequence (DNA): TGCGCCAGCACAAGGACAGGGGGGGGTTCACCCCTCCACTTT. This sequence encodes CASTRTGGGSPLHF.